Included here is one T cell receptor (beta chain) sequence, with context. The antigen this receptor binds is unknown. One base away there is no much larger clone; base qualities are not given. To be included, a participant needed at least one PBMC sample from before ART initiation plus at least two post-ART samples. Every participant with HIV received treatment in the United States of America. Cryopreserved samples of about 0.95-11 million PBMC were thawed and washed before DNA extraction. At the time of the earliest PBMC sample, participants with HIV were aged between about 23 and 54 years. Per participant, PBMC samples came from 1-4 timepoints prior to ART initiation and 2-8 timepoints following ART initiation, for a median of 7 samples. Serial HIV viral load, CD4+ T-cell count, ART history and demographic data were obtained for every participant. Genomic DNA was extracted from unsorted PBMC with a Qiagen kit on a QIAcube, processed in batches of 12 samples.

This specimen belongs to a study of long-term antiretroviral therapy in people with HIV (dated by TCRdb to between 2021 and 2024). The study in broad terms: The earliest samples were collected approximately a decade before the 2015 WHO recommendation for immediate ART, a period when ART was typically delayed until CD4 counts fell. This retrospective serial study examined whether starting ART and sustained HIV suppression were associated with changes in the composition and diversity of the TRB repertoire in peripheral blood. The cohort contributed about 200 cryopreserved PBMC samples from 30 to 35 adults with confirmed HIV infection, collected serially over a mean of about 6 years (range 1-12). Of the 30 participants with HIV, ten to eleven were female. Test extractions of a monoclonal T-cell line alongside approximately 34 polyclonal samples showed no cross-contamination during QIAcube processing.

Summary of the overall study and its limitations: Samples dated from the mid-2000s to the late 2010s, and the ART regimens used may be less effective than current ones. No data were available on ART adherence, viral resistance or therapy changes, limiting inferences about post-ART repertoire changes. CDR3 length ranges in HIV repertoires were narrower than in controls, and network structure suggested an antigen-experienced repertoire with only a slight naive shift after ART. Unsorted PBMC were profiled instead of sorted CD4+ and CD8+ T cells because pre-ART samples had limited cell numbers. Starting ART was linked to a significant rise in TRB diversity, yet even with long-term ART the diversity remained significantly lower than in transplant donor controls. Expanded TRB clones identified before ART initiation dominated the repertoire at all time points, although this dominance fluctuated and declined in many PLHIV after ART. Because PBMC availability was limited, only the TCR beta chain was sequenced, with no alpha chain pairing.

The immunoSEQ hsTCRB v3.0 assay was used at survey level resolution for TRB variable region sequencing. A depth of roughly 40,000-55,000 T-cell genomes per sample was targeted for TRB sequencing. An Illumina MiSeq with a v3 150-cycle kit was used to sequence the pooled TRB libraries. The authors' pipeline ran thus. Repertoire analysis was performed in R inside a reproducible Nextflow workflow that covered QC, data transformation and analysis. LymphoSeq2, an R package for exploring AIRR-Seq data, was used to implement the custom analyses. A few samples yielding fewer than 5000 total TRB sequences were excluded, leaving 188 analyzed HIV repertoires. Among the approximately 200 retained HIV repertoires, about 57 were collected before ART initiation and 120 to 140 after ART initiation. Each repertoire was downsampled to 5000 TRB nucleotide sequences, and summary statistics were averaged across 100 downsampling iterations. TRB sequences were retained for analysis only if CDR3 regions of at least seven amino acids were present. Diversity was assessed using a clonality score derived from Shannon entropy and using the Gini coefficient. In the repertoire networks, any two of the top 5000 CDR3 amino acid sequences were connected whenever the two sequences differed by an edit distance of one. For TRB CDR3 amino acid sequences, GLIPH2 was used to predict antigen specificity groups and MHC restriction. Known CMV, EBV, HIV or tissue antigen associations were flagged by matching CDR3 amino acid sequences against VDJdb and McPAS-TCR. Pre-ART, post-ART and control groups were compared with Wilcoxon signed-rank tests and Holm-Bonferroni correction. TCRdb limited this immuneACCESS table to in-frame rearrangements with V and J called. A share of clones is missing; checked studies link under half to unresolved V genes, and the rest is unexplained. V, J and clone size derive from that table, while D and trimming were established from the DNA sequence. For this sample the table gives approximately 16,000 clones, of which 80% to 90% were detected only once. Of the sample, 14% to 15% is held by the ten largest clones.

The sequence came from a woman aged 30 to 39 with HIV. The sequences come from unsorted PBMCs, collected around 2.3 years before starting antiretroviral therapy.

The nucleotide sequence reads TGTGCCAGCAGCGTAGAGTCTCGAACTAATGAAAAACTGTTTTTT. It encodes CASSVESRTNEKLFF. The receptor chain draws on TRBV9 and TRBJ1-4, with the identity of the D gene unclear. Spanning cysteine to phenylalanine, the CDR3 consists of 15 amino acids. Only the CDR3 region is kept as DNA, spanning 45 bases read in frame from base 1. Looking up the germline V gene yields CDR1 SGDLS and CDR2 YYNGEE. Trimming costs V 0 bases and J 1 base, and their ends lie 7 bases apart.